The subject of this entry is one TCR beta chain. What it recognizes is unknown. Germline trimming cut 7 bases from V and 1 base from J; bases unmatched to any gene: 7. Germline V gives CDR1 MNHEY, CDR2 SMNVEV (reference sequence). The CDR3 is 16 amino acids. The data are from a study of resident and recirculating memory T cells in vitiligo. Study-wide background: No cells were sorted; samples were homogenized just before genomic DNA extraction. Findings and limits, study-wide: No unique dominant TCR clone was found in vitiligo lesions. Non-conserved TCRs across sites and patients suggested distinct clones per lesion.

Patients had received no treatment within the previous three months. The method was immunoSEQ multiplex PCR; TCRdb's version includes in-frame clones alone and lacks a portion of them. The sample contains tens of thousands of clones, about 92% of which appear only once. Input material: blood. The TCR was taken from a male donor with vitiligo. The genes are TRBV27 and TRBJ2-2, with 9 bases that match TRBD1. The CDR3 nucleotides are TGTGCCAGCAATCTGGCGGGACAGGGGAACACCGGGGAGCTGTTTTTT. This codes for CASNLAGQGNTGELFF.